Shown below are 29 T cell receptor beta chains from a single sample sequenced in a study of cytomegalovirus exposure and HLA in healthy donors. In the PCR, 60 Vbeta and 13 Jbeta primers were used. Using immunoSEQ multiplex PCR, the repertoire was profiled, and TCRdb retains in-frame clones only, with some absent. The sample gives 90,000 to 120,000 clones, around 80% of which show up once; 1.5% to 2% is in the top ten. The sequencing sample was made of PBMCs. These receptor sequences come from a woman aged 40 to 50 in good health and CMV-seronegative.

This clone has a handful of counts. V is TRBV18 and J is TRBJ2-5; a possible D gene is TRBD1 (5 bases). The V and J ends lost 3 bases and 2 bases respectively, with 13 bases between them. Germline V gene data show CDR1 as KGHSH and CDR2 as LQKENI. The CDR3 totals 15 residues. CDR3 in amino acids: CASSPGAGRQETQYF. CDR3 nucleotide sequence: TGTGCCAGCTCACCTGGAGCAGGGCGGCAAGAGACCCAGTACTTC.

The chain employs TRBV9 and TRBJ2-2; D not certain. The germline gives CDR1 SGDLS, CDR2 YYNGEE. The V and J ends lost 2 bases and 5 bases respectively, with 4 bases between them. The CDR3 consists of 12 residues. The CDR3 bases are TGTGCCAGCAGCGTTATGACCGGGGAGCTGTTTTTT. It translates to CASSVMTGELFF. Supplemented by reference TRBV9 and TRBJ2-2, the full variable domain reads DSGVTQTPKHLITATGQRVTLRCSPRSGDLSVYWYQQSLDQGLQFLIQYYNGEERAKGNILERFSAQQFPDLHSELNLSSLELGDSALYFCASSVMTGELFFGEGSRLTVL.

The V and J genes are TRBV9 and TRBJ2-1; maybe TRBD1 (6 bases). V lost 0 bases, J lost 8 bases, and 12 bases lay in between. The CDR3 totals 14 residues. Looked up from germline, CDR1 is SGDLS and CDR2 is YYNGEE. The CDR3 DNA reads TGTGCCAGCAGCGTAGATCCAAAGGGGGATGAGCAGTTCTTC. It specifies CASSVDPKGDEQFF.

This chain links TRBV5-1 with TRBJ2-1; the match to TRBD1 covers 7 bases. The CDR3 spans 15 residues. Germline-derived CDR1 and CDR2 are SGHRS and YFSETQ. V lost 4 bases to trimming and J lost 9 bases; unmatched junction nucleotides: 13. The CDR3 nucleotides are TGCGCCAGCAGCCAAGGGGGCAGGGGAACGGCTGAGCAGTTCTTC. Its protein is CASSQGGRGTAEQFF.

The rearrangement links TRBV11-2 to TRBJ2-5, with 7 nucleotides matching TRBD2. The CDR3 extends over 14 amino acids. Per the germline V gene, CDR1 is SGHAT and CDR2 is FQNNGV. V dropped 3 bases and J dropped 1; count of bases not matched to a gene: 2. As DNA, the CDR3 is TGTGCCAGCAGCTTCTCTAGCGGCCAAGAGACCCAGTACTTC. It specifies CASSFSSGQETQYF.

The chain is built from TRBV28 and TRBJ1-6; perhaps TRBD1 as D (5 bases). The CDR3 is made up of 13 amino acids. Trimming took off 5 bases at V and 10 bases at J, with 12 bases between the two ends. Germline-derived CDR1 and CDR2 are MDHEN and SYDVKM. The CDR3 here is CASSLRVGSPLHF. For the CDR3, the DNA is TGTGCCAGCAGTCTCAGGGTTGGGTCACCCCTCCACTTT.

The chain couples TRBV6-5 to TRBJ1-6; TRBD1 aligns across 10 bases. Germline trimming cut 2 bases from V and 9 bases from J; bases unmatched to any gene: 4. CDR1 MNHEY and CDR2 SVGAGI come from the germline V gene. The CDR3 contains 15 residues. This chain's CDR3 is CASSYTGTGVSPLHF. CDR3 nucleotide sequence: TGTGCCAGCAGTTACACCGGGACAGGGGTTTCACCCCTCCACTTT.

The chain recombines TRBV5-4 with TRBJ1-1; D remains unclear. Looked up from germline, CDR1 is SGHNT and CDR2 is YYREEE (reference sequence). The ends were cut back, 2 bases at V and 4 bases at J, with 12 bases in the middle. The CDR3 length is 14 residues. DNA of the CDR3: TGTGCCAGCAGCTTTAGCGAAGGGCTCACTGAAGCTTTCTTT. It yields the protein CASSFSEGLTEAFF. Supplemented by reference TRBV5-4 and TRBJ1-1, the full variable domain reads ETGVTQSPTHLIKTRGQQVTLRCSSQSGHNTVSWYQQALGQGPQFIFQYYREEENGRGNFPPRFSGLQFPNYSSELNVNALELDDSALYLCASSFSEGLTEAFFGQGTRLTVV.

The V gene is TRBV27, the J gene TRBJ2-3, with 9 bases identical to TRBD2. The germline gives CDR1 MNHEY, CDR2 SMNVEV (reference sequence). Germline trimming cut 6 bases from V and 4 bases from J; bases unmatched to any gene: 14. CDR3 length: 17 residues. CDR3 nucleotides: TGTGCCAGCAGCCCACCCGCGGGAGGGCCCTCGGCAGATACGCAGTATTTT. Its protein product is CASSPPAGGPSADTQYF.

The chain carries TRBV6-1 and TRBJ2-1, with TRBD2 matching 7 bases. Germline CDR1 MNHNS, CDR2 SASEGT. J gave up 16 bases and V 5 bases, and 14 bases lay outside the gene matches. The CDR3 runs 13 residues. Written as DNA, the CDR3 is TGTGCCAGCAGTAGGAGACGGCGGGAGCTACGTTTCTTC. As protein: CASSRRRRELRFF.

This sequence joins TRBV5-5 and TRBJ2-2; a possible D gene is TRBD2 (5 bases). This CDR3 is built from 15 residues. V lost 4 bases, J lost 3 bases, and 13 bases lay in between. Germline CDR1 is SGHKS and CDR2 is YYEKEE (reference sequence). The DNA of the CDR3 is TGTGCCAGCAGCATTGTTGAGGGAGACACCGGGGAGCTGTTTTTT. Translating it yields CASSIVEGDTGELFF.

The chain employs TRBV7-9 and TRBJ2-7; D might be TRBD1 (5 bases). Trimming removed 5 bases from V and 6 bases from J, with 17 bases in between. Germline lookup yields CDR1 SEHNR and CDR2 FQNEAQ (reference sequence). The CDR3 contains 14 residues. CDR3 sequence reads: CASSPRGSEGEQYF. CDR3 coding DNA: TGTGCCAGCAGCCCAAGGGGATCAGAAGGCGAGCAGTACTTC.

This clone has a single count. This chain uses TRBV6-5 with TRBJ1-4, with a possible D match to TRBD1 (5 bases). In germline, CDR1 is MNHEY, CDR2 SVGAGI. The ends were cut back, 6 bases at V and 10 bases at J, with 21 bases in the middle. The CDR3 runs 15 residues. CDR3 region: CASRLRDSSGGKLFF. The CDR3 region has the DNA TGTGCCAGCAGACTAAGGGACTCCAGTGGCGGAAAACTGTTTTTT.

This rearrangement joins TRBV30 to TRBJ2-7, with 7 nucleotides matching TRBD2. J was trimmed by 2 bases and V by 0 bases; bases with no gene match: 4. Germline CDR1 is GTSNPN and CDR2 is SVGIG (reference sequence). CDR3 length: 14 amino acids. The CDR3 is CAWSVSSGTYEQYF. DNA of the CDR3: TGTGCCTGGAGTGTTTCTAGCGGAACCTACGAGCAGTACTTC.

The chain is built from TRBV5-8 and TRBJ2-3; TRBD1 agrees at 8 bases. Germline CDR1 reads SGHTS; CDR2 reads YDEGEE. V shed 0 bases, J shed 4 bases, and the junction held 4 bases outside the gene matches. The CDR3 is 15 residues long. The CDR3 spells CASSLGPGGPDTQYF. CDR3 DNA sequence: TGTGCCAGCAGCTTGGGTCCAGGGGGCCCAGATACGCAGTATTTT.

The chain employs TRBV28 and TRBJ2-2; 7 bases are shared with TRBD1. Germline assignment: CDR1 MDHEN and CDR2 SYDVKM. J was trimmed by 3 bases and V by 6 bases; bases with no gene match: 10. The CDR3 runs to 16 residues. The CDR3 sequence is CASRRRQGLDTGELFF. The CDR3 DNA reads as TGTGCCAGCAGAAGGCGACAGGGATTGGACACCGGGGAGCTGTTTTTT.

Only one count was recorded for this clone. The V and J genes are TRBV5-4 and TRBJ2-5, with D hard to call. In germline, CDR1 is SGHNT, CDR2 YYREEE (reference sequence). Trimming cost V 3 bases and J 0 bases, with 6 bases left between them. The CDR3 spans 13 residues. The CDR3, as DNA: TGTGCCAGCAGCTCACAGTACCAAGAGACCCAGTACTTC. This gives the protein CASSSQYQETQYF.

The V call is TRBV27, the J call TRBJ2-2, with D possibly matching TRBD1 (5 bases). The CDR3 has 14 residues. V lost 3 bases and J lost 5, with 10 bases in between. CDR1 MNHEY and CDR2 SMNVEV come from the germline V gene (reference sequence). The CDR3, as DNA: TGTGCCAGCAGTTTTAATGGGGCTACCGGGGAGCTGTTTTTT. Its protein product is CASSFNGATGELFF.

The chain uses TRBV6-5 and TRBJ2-6; weak D call: TRBD2 (6 bases). With 4 bases removed from V and 3 bases from J, the gap between germline ends came to 13 bases. The CDR3 runs 16 residues. CDR1 and CDR2 (germline): MNHEY, SVGAGI. This chain's CDR3 is CASSSRPGGGANVLTF. Here the CDR3 DNA reads TGTGCCAGCAGTTCTCGCCCCGGGGGTGGGGCCAACGTCCTGACTTTC.

The CDR3 spells CASNLQGNQPQHF. The DNA of the CDR3 is TGTGCCAGCAATTTACAGGGGAACCAGCCCCAGCATTTT. The gene calls are TRBV6-5 and TRBJ1-5; 7 bases are a match to TRBD1. The CDR3 consists of 13 residues. Germline V gene sequence: CDR1 MNHEY, CDR2 SVGAGI. Unmatched junction bases numbered 7, after V lost 7 bases and J lost 7 bases.

The table lists this clone with a count of one. This sequence joins TRBV19 and TRBJ2-1; the match to TRBD2 covers 11 bases. The junction had 14 bases not matched to a gene; V was cut back by 10 bases and J by 0 bases. The CDR3 extends over 18 amino acids. Germline CDR1 is LNHDA and CDR2 is SQIVND (reference sequence). CDR3 in amino acids: CATYSGRATPSSYNEQFF. The CDR3 bases are TGTGCCACCTATAGCGGGAGGGCCACCCCCAGCTCCTACAATGAGCAGTTCTTC.

This chain joins TRBV18 and TRBJ2-1, with 8 bases lining up with TRBD2. J gave up 0 bases and V 4 bases, and 8 bases lay outside the gene matches. The CDR3 covers 17 residues. Germline-derived CDR1 and CDR2 are KGHSH and LQKENI. The CDR3 coding sequence is TGTGCCAGCTCACGGACTGCGGGGGGCGCCTCCTACAATGAGCAGTTCTTC. Translated, it gives CASSRTAGGASYNEQFF.

V gene TRBV28 combines with J gene TRBJ2-5, with 8 bases identical to TRBD1. CDR3 length equals 16 residues. Germline-derived CDR1 and CDR2 are MDHEN and SYDVKM. The ends lost 3 bases at V and 3 bases at J; junction bases unmatched: 9. This chain's CDR3 is CASSFPRQGREETQYF. CDR3 DNA sequence: TGTGCCAGCAGTTTCCCTAGACAGGGGCGGGAAGAGACCCAGTACTTC.

This chain connects TRBV2 to TRBJ2-3; 8 bases line up with TRBD2. Looked up from germline, CDR1 is SNHLY and CDR2 is FYNNEI. The ends lost 3 bases at V and 3 bases at J; junction bases unmatched: 11. The CDR3 sequence is 17 residues long. CDR3 sequence reads: CASSEGTSGSGTDTQYF. The CDR3 coding sequence is TGTGCCAGCAGTGAGGGGACCAGCGGGAGTGGGACAGATACGCAGTATTTT.

In its sample, this clone was seen a few times. V is TRBV30 and J is TRBJ1-1; 12 bases match TRBD1. V dropped 8 bases and J dropped 5; count of bases not matched to a gene: 9. Germline CDR1 GTSNPN, CDR2 SVGIG (reference sequence). The CDR3 spans 14 residues. The CDR3 DNA sequence: TGTGCCGGAGGGACAGGGGGCGGGAGGACTGAAGCTTTCTTT. Amino acids: CAGGTGGGRTEAFF.

This clone was seen a single time. This chain connects TRBV18 to TRBJ1-1; D is unclear. Trimming pared 0 bases from V and 1 base from J, leaving 9 bases between. CDR1 is KGHSH and CDR2 is LQKENI in the germline V gene. This CDR3 is built from 15 residues. The chain's CDR3 is CASSPPNRPNTEAFF. The CDR3 nucleotides are TGTGCCAGCTCACCACCAAACAGACCGAACACTGAAGCTTTCTTT.

The V gene is TRBV27, the J gene TRBJ1-4; 9 bases fit TRBD1. The CDR3 covers 15 residues. CDR1 and CDR2 (germline): MNHEY, SMNVEV (reference sequence). V shed 5 bases, J shed 7 bases, and the junction held 8 bases outside the gene matches. CDR3 sequence reads: CASSPNRGPREKLFF. The CDR3 DNA reads TGTGCCAGCAGTCCCAACAGGGGGCCGCGTGAAAAACTGTTTTTT.

The chain's CDR3 is CASTERQGGSYEQYF. In DNA, the CDR3 is TGTGCCAGCACGGAAAGGCAGGGGGGCTCCTACGAGCAGTACTTC. The chain couples TRBV27 to TRBJ2-7, with a possible D match to TRBD1 (7 bases). In germline, CDR1 is MNHEY, CDR2 SMNVEV (reference sequence). V lost 7 bases and J lost 0, with 16 bases in between. The CDR3 contains 15 residues.

This chain uses TRBV19 with TRBJ1-4; 7 positions agree with TRBD1. From germline, CDR1 is LNHDA and CDR2 SQIVND (reference sequence). V gave up 6 bases and J gave up 7 bases; unmatched junction bases: 8. The CDR3 covers 14 residues. The CDR3 sequence: CASSSRDSIEKLFF. Written as DNA, the CDR3 is TGTGCCAGTAGCTCCCGGGACAGTATTGAAAAACTGTTTTTT.